Listed below are T cell receptor beta chains from one sample, sequenced in a study of beta chain features in type 1 diabetes. Some clones are missing from TCRdb's copy, which holds only in-frame ones; the method was immunoSEQ multiplex PCR. This sample has under 20,000 clones, with approximately 50% found just once. Sequencing was carried out using stem cell memory CD4+ T cells from blood. The receptors derive from a man between 18 and 29 years old in good health. Both conserved end residues are part of each CDR3. A D gene is named only where the DNA matches it firmly. Size tells how often a clone was seen (once, few, many) or the class of an expanded clone, and some rows leave it out.

CDR3 length,D gene,clone size,J gene,V gene,CDR3 DNA,CDR3 protein
19,TRBD1,NA,TRBJ2-1,TRBV7-2,TGTGCCAGCAGCCTAACGACAGGGGGCTACACAAACCACTACAATGAGCAGTTCTTC,CASSLTTGGYTNHYNEQFF
14,NA,NA,TRBJ2-5,TRBV7-8,TGTGCCAGCAGCTTAGCGATTTTTCAGGAGACCCAGTACTTC,CASSLAIFQETQYF
15,NA,NA,TRBJ1-3,TRBV9,TGTGCCAGCAGCGCAGGTGTGTCACAAGGAAACACCATATATTTT,CASSAGVSQGNTIYF
16,TRBD1,NA,TRBJ2-2,TRBV5-5,TGTGCCAGCAGCTTGGACGGACAGGGGATCGCCGGGGAGCTGTTTTTT,CASSLDGQGIAGELFF
15,NA,few,TRBJ1-3,TRBV18,TGTGCCAGCTCACCACAACCGGGGTATGGAAACACCATATATTTT,CASSPQPGYGNTIYF
14,TRBD1,NA,TRBJ1-5,TRBV6-5,TGTGCCAGCAGGCCCGGACAGGGTGGCCAGCCCCAGCATTTT,CASRPGQGGQPQHF
12,NA,medium-sized,TRBJ2-5,TRBV29-1,TGCAGCTGTGCGGTATCGCAAGAGACCCAGTACTTC,CSCAVSQETQYF
13,TRBD2,NA,TRBJ2-7,TRBV5-4,TGTGCCAGCAGCGTGGGGACTACCTACGAGCAGTACTTC,CASSVGTTYEQYF
13,TRBD1,NA,TRBJ1-1,TRBV4-3,TGCGCCAGCAGGGGACAGTTGAACACTGAAGCTTTCTTT,CASRGQLNTEAFF
15,TRBD2,NA,TRBJ2-7,TRBV28,TGTGCCAGCAGTTCGTTTGCTAGCGGGAGTTACGAGCAGTACTTC,CASSSFASGSYEQYF
16,NA,NA,TRBJ1-5,TRBV28,TGTGCCAGCAGGCCCCCGGGGGGGGTGGGCAATCAGCCCCAGCATTTT,CASRPPGGVGNQPQHF
13,NA,NA,TRBJ1-1,TRBV27,TGTGCCAGCAGTCGGGTCGAGAACACTGAAGCTTTCTTT,CASSRVENTEAFF
13,NA,NA,TRBJ2-7,TRBV7-8,TGTGCCAGCAGCTTGGGGACTGGATACGAGCAGTACTTC,CASSLGTGYEQYF
12,NA,NA,TRBJ2-1,TRBV5-1,TGCGCCAGCAGCAAGGGGCGCGGAGAGCAGTTCTTC,CASSKGRGEQFF
15,NA,NA,TRBJ2-2,TRBV2,TGTGCCAGCAGTGAGATGGGGGCACCCACCGGGGAGCTGTTTTTT,CASSEMGAPTGELFF
15,TRBD1,NA,TRBJ2-7,TRBV10-2,TGCGCCAGCAGTGCGGGACAGGGAATACACTACGAGCAGTACTTC,CASSAGQGIHYEQYF
14,TRBD1,NA,TRBJ2-7,TRBV7-2,TGTGCCAGCAGCTCCGGGACAGGAATCTACGAGCAGTACTTC,CASSSGTGIYEQYF
15,TRBD2,NA,TRBJ2-1,TRBV18,TGTGCCAGCTCAAGAAGCGGGAGCTCCTACAATGAGCAGTTCTTC,CASSRSGSSYNEQFF
15,TRBD2,NA,TRBJ2-5,TRBV19,TGTGCCAGTAGCCAAGCCGGGACTAGCGGGGGGAAGAAGTACTTC,CASSQAGTSGGKKYF
13,NA,NA,TRBJ2-1,TRBV7-9,TGTGCCAGCAGTCCTCGGGGAAGCGATGAGCAGTTCTTC,CASSPRGSDEQFF
16,TRBD2,NA,TRBJ2-3,TRBV29-1,TGCAGCGTCCGCGACCCCGGACTAGCGAGTTCAGATACGCAGTATTTT,CSVRDPGLASSDTQYF
13,TRBD1,NA,TRBJ1-4,TRBV10-3,TGTGCCATCTCACAGGGGGTTAATGAAAAACTGTTTTTT,CAISQGVNEKLFF
15,TRBD2,NA,TRBJ2-1,TRBV18,TGTGCCAGCTCACCAATAGCGGGGGGCGGGCATGAGCAGTTCTTC,CASSPIAGGGHEQFF
18,NA,NA,TRBJ2-1,TRBV30,TGTGCCTGGAGTCGAGGCGTTACATCGACGAGCTCCTACAATGAGCAGTTCTTC,CAWSRGVTSTSSYNEQFF
16,TRBD1,few,TRBJ2-7,TRBV7-9,TGTGCCAGCAGCTTAGGTCTCGGACAGGGCACCTACGAGCAGTACTTC,CASSLGLGQGTYEQYF
13,TRBD1,few,TRBJ2-3,TRBV7-3,TGTGCCAGCAGCGAGGACGGACAGGGGACGCAGTATTTT,CASSEDGQGTQYF
14,TRBD1,NA,TRBJ1-1,TRBV30,TGTGCCTGGAGTGGGACAGGGGGATACACTGAAGCTTTCTTT,CAWSGTGGYTEAFF
14,TRBD2,NA,TRBJ2-7,TRBV28,TGTGCCAGCCAGGGACTAGCGGTGGCCTACGAGCAGTACTTC,CASQGLAVAYEQYF
14,NA,NA,TRBJ1-5,TRBV6-6,TGTGCCAGCAGTTACGGGGCGGGGGTACAGCCCCAGCATTTT,CASSYGAGVQPQHF
15,TRBD2,few,TRBJ2-7,TRBV9,TGTGCCAGCAGCGTGTCGGGAGGGTTCCCCTACGAGCAGTACTTC,CASSVSGGFPYEQYF
14,NA,NA,TRBJ2-1,TRBV4-3,TGCGCCAGCAGCCAAGATCGGGGGTACAATGAGCAGTTCTTC,CASSQDRGYNEQFF
13,TRBD1,NA,TRBJ1-5,TRBV30,TGTGCCTGGAGCGGGACAGGGTTTCAGCCCCAGCATTTT,CAWSGTGFQPQHF
14,TRBD1,NA,TRBJ1-5,TRBV29-1,TGCAGCGTCTCAAGCCGGGACAGCCATGGGCCCCAGCATTTT,CSVSSRDSHGPQHF
14,TRBD1,NA,TRBJ2-5,TRBV10-3,TGTGCCATCAGTGCCGACAGGGGAGGAGAGACCCAGTACTTC,CAISADRGGETQYF
17,NA,NA,TRBJ2-3,TRBV28,TGTGCCAGCAGACTTCCAACAGGGACAAGGAGCACAGATACGCAGTATTTT,CASRLPTGTRSTDTQYF
15,NA,few,TRBJ2-5,TRBV5-4,TGTGCCAGCAGCCTTTCCGGGACACTTCAAGAGACCCAGTACTTC,CASSLSGTLQETQYF
13,TRBD1,NA,TRBJ2-7,TRBV28,TGTGCCAGCAGCTCGGGACAGCATGTCGAGCAGTACTTC,CASSSGQHVEQYF
21,NA,NA,TRBJ2-1,TRBV28,TGTGCCAGCAGTTTAATCGGGCGTGGTTGGGACAATCGGATAAGGTGGAATGAGCAGTTCTTC,CASSLIGRGWDNRIRWNEQFF
16,TRBD2,few,TRBJ2-7,TRBV7-2,TGTGCCAGCAGCTTCCCACTAGCGGGAGGTTCCAACGAGCAGTACTTC,CASSFPLAGGSNEQYF
15,NA,few,TRBJ2-3,TRBV7-9,TGTGCCAGCAGCTTAGTTCTTGGCAGCACAGATACGCAGTATTTT,CASSLVLGSTDTQYF
15,NA,few,TRBJ2-6,TRBV4-2,TGTGCCAGCAGCCAAGGGACAACTGGGGCCAACGTCCTGACTTTC,CASSQGTTGANVLTF
17,TRBD1,few,TRBJ2-1,TRBV9,TGTGCCAGCAGCGTAACCATTGGACAGGTTGGAGGCAATGAGCAGTTCTTC,CASSVTIGQVGGNEQFF
18,TRBD1,few,TRBJ2-7,TRBV19,TGTGCCAGTAGTCCTTCGCCGGCCGGGACAGGGGGCAAGTACGAGCAGTACTTC,CASSPSPAGTGGKYEQYF
13,NA,NA,TRBJ1-1,TRBV29-1,TGCAGCGGGAGGACAGAGATGAACACTGAAGCTTTCTTT,CSGRTEMNTEAFF
15,TRBD2,NA,TRBJ2-1,TRBV7-9,TGTGCCAGCAGCCCCTTATGGGGGGGATACAATGAGCAGTTCTTC,CASSPLWGGYNEQFF
13,TRBD1,NA,TRBJ1-5,TRBV30,TGTGCCTGGGAAGGACAGGGGGATCAGCCCCAGCATTTT,CAWEGQGDQPQHF
14,TRBD2,NA,TRBJ2-5,TRBV15,TGTGCCACCAGCAGAGATAGCGGGGTAGAGACCCAGTACTTC,CATSRDSGVETQYF
17,TRBD1,few,TRBJ2-6,TRBV7-2,TGTGCCAGCAGCTTAAACTTGGGACAGGGAGCGGCCAACGTCCTGACTTTC,CASSLNLGQGAANVLTF
14,TRBD1,NA,TRBJ2-1,TRBV7-2,TGTGCCAGCTTCCGGGACAGGGTATACAATGAGCAGTTCTTC,CASFRDRVYNEQFF
15,NA,few,TRBJ2-5,TRBV19,TGTGCCAGTAGTATAGGCCCCCCCGCAGAAGAGACCCAGTACTTC,CASSIGPPAEETQYF
16,TRBD1,few,TRBJ2-5,TRBV5-4,TGTGCCAGCAGCCCGGGACAGGGGGCTGGCGGAGAGACCCAGTACTTC,CASSPGQGAGGETQYF